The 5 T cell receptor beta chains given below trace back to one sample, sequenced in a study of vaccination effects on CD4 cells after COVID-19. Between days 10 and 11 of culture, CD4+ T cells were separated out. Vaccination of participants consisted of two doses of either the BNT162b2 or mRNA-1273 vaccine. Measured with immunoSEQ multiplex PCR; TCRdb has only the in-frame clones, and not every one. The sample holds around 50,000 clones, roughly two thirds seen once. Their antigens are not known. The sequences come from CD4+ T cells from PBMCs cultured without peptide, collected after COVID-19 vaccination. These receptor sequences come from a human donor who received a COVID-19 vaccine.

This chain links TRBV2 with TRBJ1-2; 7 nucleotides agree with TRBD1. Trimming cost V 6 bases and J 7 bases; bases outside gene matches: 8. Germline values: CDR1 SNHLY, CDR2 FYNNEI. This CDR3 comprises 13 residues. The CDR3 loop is CASREQGRSGYTF. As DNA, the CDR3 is TGTGCCAGCAGAGAACAGGGGAGGTCTGGCTACACCTTC.

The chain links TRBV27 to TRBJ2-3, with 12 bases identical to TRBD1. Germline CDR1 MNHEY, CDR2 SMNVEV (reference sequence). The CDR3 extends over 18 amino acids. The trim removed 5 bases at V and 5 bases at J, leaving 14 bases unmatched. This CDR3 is CASSVSGTGGAGEDTQYF. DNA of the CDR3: TGTGCCAGCAGTGTCTCCGGGACAGGGGGCGCAGGAGAAGATACGCAGTATTTT.

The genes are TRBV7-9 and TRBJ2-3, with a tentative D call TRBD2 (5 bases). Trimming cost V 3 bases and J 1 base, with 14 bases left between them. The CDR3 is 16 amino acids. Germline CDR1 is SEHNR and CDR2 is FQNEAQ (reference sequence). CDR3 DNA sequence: TGTGCCAGCAGCTTCCCCCTGGACGGGGGCACAGATACGCAGTATTTT. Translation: CASSFPLDGGTDTQYF.

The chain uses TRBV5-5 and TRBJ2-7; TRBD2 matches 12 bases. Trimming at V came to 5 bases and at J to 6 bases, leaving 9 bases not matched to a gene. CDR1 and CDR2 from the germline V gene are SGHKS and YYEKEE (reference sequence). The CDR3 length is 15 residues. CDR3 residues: CASRSGLAGSGEQYF. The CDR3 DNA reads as TGTGCCAGCAGATCAGGACTAGCGGGGTCGGGCGAGCAGTACTTC.

The CDR3 region has the DNA TGTGCCAGCAGCTTCGGACTAGCGGGAGCTAGCGAGCAGTACTTC. Its protein is CASSFGLAGASEQYF. The rearrangement links TRBV5-6 to TRBJ2-7, with TRBD2 identical over 13 bases. With 2 bases clipped from V and 6 bases from J, the junction kept 5 bases outside the gene matches. The CDR3 contains 15 residues. Germline CDR1 reads SGHDT; CDR2 reads YYEEEE.